This T cell receptor (beta chain) was identified in a study of graft-versus-host responses after intestinal transplantation. Study-wide background: Multivisceral, liver-intestinal, or isolated intestinal transplants were given to recipients. Recipients were all induced with anti-thymocyte globulin, then given tacrolimus and steroids for roughly 3 years.

TCRdb keeps only in-frame clones here, not all; method: immunoSEQ multiplex PCR. The data hold approximately 12,000 clones, with roughly three quarters observed a single time. General observations from the study: Analysis identified GvH clones in recipient marrow, with some appearing first in ileum or blood.

This CDR3 has 13 amino acids. Germline V lookup: CDR1 MDHEN, CDR2 SYDVKM. The germline V and J ends were trimmed by 6 bases and 5 bases, with 14 bases remaining between them. The starting material, graft tissue, was processed to release intraepithelial and lamina propria lymphocytes. Comment on this clone: Antigen unknown.

This rearrangement joins TRBV28 to TRBJ2-7, with D unresolved. The receptor was derived from a human patient who received an intestinal transplant, so some T cells may come from the graft donor. Sequenced material: ileum tissue, taken 23 days after intestinal transplant. CDR3 loop: CASSPAGGDEQYF. Here the CDR3 DNA reads TGTGCCAGCAGCCCAGCCGGCGGAGACGAGCAGTACTTC.